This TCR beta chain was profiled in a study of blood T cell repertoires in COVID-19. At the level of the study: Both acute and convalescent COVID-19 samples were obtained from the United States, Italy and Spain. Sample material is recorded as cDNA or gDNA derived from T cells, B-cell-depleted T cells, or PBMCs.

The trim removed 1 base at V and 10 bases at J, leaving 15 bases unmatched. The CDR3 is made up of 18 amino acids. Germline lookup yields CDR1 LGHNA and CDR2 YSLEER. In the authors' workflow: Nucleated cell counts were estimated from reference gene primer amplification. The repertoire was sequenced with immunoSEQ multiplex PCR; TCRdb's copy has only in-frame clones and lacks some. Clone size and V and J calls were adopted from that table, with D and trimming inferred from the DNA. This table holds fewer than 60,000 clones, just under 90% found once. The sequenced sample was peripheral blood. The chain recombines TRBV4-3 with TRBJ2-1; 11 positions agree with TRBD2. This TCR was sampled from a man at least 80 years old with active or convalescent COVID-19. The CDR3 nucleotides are TGCGCCAGCAGCCAAGGGTTAGCGGGAGGGCCCCGTTACATCGAGCAGTTCTTC. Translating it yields CASSQGLAGGPRYIEQFF.